A single sample gave rise to the 17 T cell receptor beta chains below, sequenced in a study of OX40 agonist ivuxolimab in advanced cancers. The library was prepared using the immunoSEQ multiplex PCR assay. TCRdb holds this immuneACCESS table with in-frame rearrangements only. Some clones are missing; in checked studies, unresolved V genes explain under half, and the rest has no known cause. This sample holds some 97,000 clones; just over 90% were observed only once. The leading ten clones occupy more than 0.25% of the sample. The sample in question was CD4+ or CD8+ T cells sorted from blood, obtained in a trial of the OX40 agonist ivuxolimab. The receptor source for this set is an adult with an advanced solid tumor such as melanoma, head and neck, liver or kidney cancer.

This clone was picked up a small number of times. The V and J genes are TRBV19 and TRBJ2-1, with 11 bases lining up with TRBD2. Trimming cost V 2 bases and J 6 bases; bases outside gene matches: 9. The CDR3 runs to 17 residues. CDR1 is LNHDA and CDR2 is SQIVND in the germline V gene (reference sequence). CDR3 nucleotide sequence: TGTGCCAGTAGTATATTCTCTAGCGGGAGGTGGGGCAATGAGCAGTTCTTC. Translated: CASSIFSSGRWGNEQFF.

This chain links TRBV6-6 with TRBJ2-7; 8 bases are shared with TRBD1. This CDR3 comprises 16 residues. Unmatched junction bases numbered 12, after V lost 5 bases and J lost 3 bases. Germline values: CDR1 MNHNY, CDR2 SVGAGI (reference sequence). The CDR3 region has the DNA TGTGCCAGCAGTAAAGGACAGGGATTAGGGTTCTACGAGCAGTACTTC. Protein: CASSKGQGLGFYEQYF.

This clone occurred a few times. For the CDR3, the DNA is TGTGCCAGCAGTTTAGGACAGGATAGCAATCAGCCCCAGCATTTT. Translation gives CASSLGQDSNQPQHF. The chain carries TRBV28 and TRBJ1-5; the match to TRBD1 covers 7 bases. Germline V gives CDR1 MDHEN, CDR2 SYDVKM. The V gene end was trimmed by 2 bases and the J gene end by 0 bases; junction bases not matched to a gene: 1. CDR3 size: 15 residues.

The chain recombines TRBV7-3 with TRBJ2-2; tentative D call: TRBD2 (5 bases). The germline gives CDR1 SGHTA, CDR2 FQGTGA. The ends were cut back, 4 bases at V and 6 bases at J, with 12 bases in the middle. The CDR3 covers 14 residues. In DNA form, the CDR3 reads TGTGCCAGCAGCTCCAATCGGGGAGCCGGGGAGCTGTTTTTT. Residues: CASSSNRGAGELFF.

This chain connects TRBV7-6 to TRBJ2-7; weak D call: TRBD1 (6 bases). The V end was cut by 4 bases, the J end by 2 bases, with 15 bases between. The CDR3 spans 15 residues. Germline V CDR1 and CDR2: SGHVS, FNYEAQ. CDR3 DNA sequence: TGTGCCAGCAGCTCCGGGCAGGGGTCCCCCTACGAGCAGTACTTC. It codes for CASSSGQGSPYEQYF. Using reference TRBV7-6 and TRBJ2-7 for the parts outside the CDR3, the full variable domain is GAGVSQSPRYKVTKRGQDVALRCDPISGHVSLYWYRQALGQGPEFLTYFNYEAQQDKSGLPNDRFSAERPEGSISTLTIQRTEQRDSAMYRCASSSGQGSPYEQYFGPGTRLTVT.

The chain couples TRBV5-4 to TRBJ2-5; TRBD1 aligns across 7 bases. Germline V CDR1 and CDR2: SGHNT, YYREEE (reference sequence). The ends lost 3 bases at V and 3 bases at J; junction bases unmatched: 5. The CDR3 is made up of 14 amino acids. In nucleotides, the CDR3 is TGTGCCAGCAGCTCCTTCGACAGGGAAGAGACCCAGTACTTC. Its translation: CASSSFDREETQYF. Full variable domain (rest looked up from reference TRBV5-4 and TRBJ2-5): ETGVTQSPTHLIKTRGQQVTLRCSSQSGHNTVSWYQQALGQGPQFIFQYYREEENGRGNFPPRFSGLQFPNYSSELNVNALELDDSALYLCASSSFDREETQYFGPGTRLLVL.

The chain's CDR3 is CASSSAAYEQYF. The CDR3 DNA reads as TGTGCCAGCAGCTCCGCGGCTTATGAGCAGTACTTC. The rearrangement links TRBV7-8 to TRBJ2-7; D is unclear. The length of the CDR3 is 12 residues. Looked up from germline, CDR1 is SGHVS and CDR2 is FQNEAQ. Trimming removed 4 bases at V and 7 bases at J, with 11 bases between.

V gene TRBV2 combines with J gene TRBJ1-1; D uncertain. The CDR3 length is 14 residues. The germline V gene encodes CDR1 SNHLY and CDR2 FYNNEI. Trimming took off 3 bases at V and 4 bases at J, with 12 bases between the two ends. CDR3 residues: CASSDRAGGTEAFF. The CDR3 DNA is TGTGCCAGCAGTGACCGGGCTGGCGGCACTGAAGCTTTCTTT.

The chain uses TRBV12-2 and TRBJ2-7. TRBV12-2 is designated a pseudogene. CDR3 length equals 15 residues. CDR3 sequence reads: CASRLAGREPYEQYF. CDR3 bases: TGTGCAAGTCGCTTGGCGGGCAGGGAACCCTACGAGCAGTACTTC.

The rearrangement uses TRBV6-1 and TRBJ1-5, with D hard to call. The ends were cut back, 7 bases at V and 2 bases at J, with 12 bases in the middle. Germline CDR1 is MNHNS and CDR2 is SASEGT. This CDR3 has 14 residues. The CDR3 region is CASIHVFGNQPQHF. CDR3 sequence (DNA): TGTGCCAGCATACACGTATTCGGCAATCAGCCCCAGCATTTT.

The CDR3 reads CASRQGGRALETQYF. CDR3 bases: TGTGCCAGCAGACAAGGCGGGAGGGCCTTGGAGACCCAGTACTTC. This chain uses TRBV6-5 with TRBJ2-5, with 9 bases aligning to TRBD2. Germline loops: CDR1 MNHEY, CDR2 SVGAGI. The CDR3 length is 15 residues. Trimming at V came to 6 bases and at J to 5 bases, leaving 10 bases not matched to a gene.

This chain uses TRBV5-1 with TRBJ2-3; 11 bases line up with TRBD2. This CDR3 spans 16 amino acids. Germline assignment: CDR1 SGHRS and CDR2 YFSETQ. J gave up 6 bases and V 0 bases, and 6 bases lay outside the gene matches. The CDR3 spells CASSLVSGRAGDTQYF. The CDR3, as DNA: TGCGCCAGCAGCTTGGTTAGCGGGAGGGCCGGGGATACGCAGTATTTT.

The chain is built from TRBV13 and TRBJ2-7; TRBD2 matches 8 bases. After removal of 1 base from V and 0 bases from J, the junction contained 8 bases not matched to a gene. The CDR3 length is 17 residues. The germline CDR1 and CDR2 sequences are PRHDT and FYEKMQ (reference sequence). This chain's CDR3 is CASSLVAAGGTSYEQYF. In DNA, the CDR3 is TGTGCCAGCAGCTTAGTGGCGGCGGGAGGAACCTCCTACGAGCAGTACTTC.

The chain carries TRBV14 and TRBJ2-1; 11 nucleotides match TRBD2. This CDR3 spans 16 amino acids. Trimming at V came to 0 bases and at J to 10 bases, leaving 8 bases not matched to a gene. The germline V gene has CDR1 SGHDN and CDR2 FVKESK. CDR3: CASSQELAGGLKEQFF. The CDR3 nucleotides are TGTGCCAGCAGCCAAGAATTAGCGGGAGGGCTGAAGGAGCAGTTCTTC.

The chain couples TRBV5-1 to TRBJ2-5; TRBD1 agrees at 7 bases. CDR1 is SGHRS and CDR2 is YFSETQ in the germline V gene. This CDR3 has 16 residues. Losses at the gene ends were 3 bases for V and 5 bases for J; bases not matched to a gene: 13. In DNA, the CDR3 is TGCGCCAGCAGCTCCCAAAGACAGGGTAAGGTCGAGACCCAGTACTTC. Translation gives CASSSQRQGKVETQYF.

This chain uses TRBV7-2 with TRBJ1-4; D perhaps matches TRBD1 (6 bases). The germline V gene has CDR1 SGHTA and CDR2 FQGNSA. V was clipped by 2 bases and J by 9 bases, with 16 bases between them. The CDR3 covers 15 residues. The CDR3 spells CASSLTAGTPKKLFF. DNA for the CDR3: TGTGCCAGCAGCTTAACAGCCGGGACACCGAAAAAACTGTTTTTT. The full variable domain, its missing parts supplied by reference TRBV7-2 and TRBJ1-4, is GAGVSQSPSNKVTEKGKDVELRCDPISGHTALYWYRQSLGQGLEFLIYFQGNSAPDKSGLPSDRFSAERTGGSVSTLTIQRTQQEDSAVYLCASSLTAGTPKKLFFGSGTQLSVL.

This clone is a singleton in its sample. J is TRBJ2-3 and V is TRBV7-2, with D possibly called TRBD1 or TRBD2 (5 bases each). The CDR3 spans 15 residues. CDR1 is SGHTA and CDR2 is FQGNSA in the germline V gene. Trimming pared 1 base from V and 0 bases from J, leaving 8 bases between. CDR3: CASSLDRTSTDTQYF. CDR3 bases: TGTGCCAGCAGCTTAGACAGGACTAGCACAGATACGCAGTATTTT.